This TCR beta chain was retrieved from a study of blood T cells in healthy people across ages. Whole-study findings and limits: TCR beta diversity per million T cells fell roughly linearly with age.

With each sample, at least 5 micrograms of total RNA were extracted. The second PCR ran about 6 to 11 cycles with a sample-barcoded 5' primer and J-beta primers. Every individual sample yielded 2.5 million or more paired-end reads (each containing CDR3). TCRdb independently ran MiXCR on the 5' RACE reads; one entry per CDR3 protein. The sample includes 1,300,000 or so distinct CDR3 sequences, approximately 59% of them seen just once. As for this clonotype: What it binds is unknown.

The germline V gene encodes CDR1 ENHRY and CDR2 SYGVKD. The CDR3 is made up of 15 amino acids. This receptor was taken from a man aged 18 to 29 in good health. Source material: blood. The chain joins TRBV10-3 to TRBJ2-5, with a possible D match to TRBD2 (6 bases). The J call is doubtful: the DNA matches TRBJ2-7 better. The DNA for the CDR3 is TGTGCCATCAGTGAGAGGGGACTGGTGACCTACGAGCAGTACTTC. Its protein product is CAISERGLVTYEQYF.